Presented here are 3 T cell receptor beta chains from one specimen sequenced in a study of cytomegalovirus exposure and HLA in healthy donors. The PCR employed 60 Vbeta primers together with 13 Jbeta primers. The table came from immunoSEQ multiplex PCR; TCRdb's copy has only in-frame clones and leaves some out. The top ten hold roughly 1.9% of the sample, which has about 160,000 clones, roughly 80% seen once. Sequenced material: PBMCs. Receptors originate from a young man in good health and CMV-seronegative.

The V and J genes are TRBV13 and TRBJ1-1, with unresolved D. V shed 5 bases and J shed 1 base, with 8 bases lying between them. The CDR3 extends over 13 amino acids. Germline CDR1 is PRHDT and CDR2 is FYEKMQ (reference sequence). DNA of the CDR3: TGTGCCAGCAGCCTTACAAGGAACACTGAAGCTTTCTTT. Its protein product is CASSLTRNTEAFF.

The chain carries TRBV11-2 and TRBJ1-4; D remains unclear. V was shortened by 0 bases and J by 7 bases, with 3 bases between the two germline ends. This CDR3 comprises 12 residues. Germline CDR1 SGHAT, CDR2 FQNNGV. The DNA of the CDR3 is TGTGCCAGCAGCTTAGACCGTGAAAAACTGTTTTTT. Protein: CASSLDREKLFF.

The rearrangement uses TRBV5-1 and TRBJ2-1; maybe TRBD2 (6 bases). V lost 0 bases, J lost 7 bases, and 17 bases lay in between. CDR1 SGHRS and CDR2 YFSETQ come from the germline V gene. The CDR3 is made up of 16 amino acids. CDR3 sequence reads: CASSLVSSAEGNEQFF. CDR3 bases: TGCGCCAGCAGCTTGGTATCTAGCGCAGAAGGGAATGAGCAGTTCTTC. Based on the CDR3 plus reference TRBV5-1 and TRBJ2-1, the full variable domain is KAGVTQTPRYLIKTRGQQVTLSCSPISGHRSVSWYQQTPGQGLQFLFEYFSETQRNKGNFPGRFSGRQFSNSRSEMNVSTLELGDSALYLCASSLVSSAEGNEQFFGPGTRLTVL.